Given below is one TCR beta chain in context. Its antigen is as yet unknown. CDR3 length: 14 amino acids. The trim removed 3 bases at V and 2 bases at J, leaving 5 bases unmatched. Germline-derived CDR1 and CDR2 are SGHDT and YYEEEE. The sample originates from a study of molecular identifiers for immune sequencing clone quantification. Study in general: Replicate experiments divided RNA from around 20,000 or 100,000 naive CD8 cells into five parts and sequenced four.

Overall study results and limits: Underestimated sizes of highly expanded clones could result from identical TCR molecules that share a barcode.

MiXCR was run by TCRdb on the PCR reads, yielding one entry per CDR3 protein. There are approximately 20,000 distinct CDR3 sequences in the sample; 20% to 25% occur only once, and 6.4% lies in the top ten. V and J are TRBV5-6 and TRBJ2-7; 7 nucleotides line up with TRBD1. The sample was naive CD8+ T cells from blood, with Jurkat cell RNA spiked in. The subset: FACS-sorted CD8+CD4-CCR7+CD45RA+ naive T cells. The receptor's source is a human donor in good health. Some libraries in this study had Jurkat cell RNA spiked in. This CDR3 is CASSSPGQTYEQYF. CDR3 nucleotide sequence: TGTGCCAGCAGCTCTCCGGGACAGACCTACGAGCAGTACTTC.